This TCR beta chain was retrieved from a study of T cell responses to AZD1222 COVID-19 vaccine. This CDR3 has 16 amino acids. V was trimmed by 5 bases and J by 0 bases, leaving 17 bases between them. Per the germline V gene, CDR1 is MDHEN and CDR2 is SYDVKM. As to this clone: The antigen is undetermined.

Profiled with immunoSEQ multiplex PCR; TCRdb holds only in-frame clones, not every one. The sample lists around 130,000 clones; approximately 85% were seen once. Study-level results: Sampling captured repertoires only after the peak T cell response. White British ancestry dominated among donors, who included more females, and clonal diversity was possibly underestimated. The study identified only a handful of AZD1222 recipients as seropositive at baseline.

V usage is TRBV28 and J usage is TRBJ2-7, with D possibly being TRBD2 (6 bases). The sample consisted of peripheral blood, taken on day 0 of MenACWY control vaccination. The clonotype comes from an adult in good health. The CDR3 protein is CASSDISGRFSYEQYF. The CDR3, as DNA: TGTGCCAGCAGTGACATTAGCGGCCGGTTCTCCTACGAGCAGTACTTC. The full variable domain, its missing parts supplied by reference TRBV28 and TRBJ2-7, is DVKVTQSSRYLVKRTGEKVFLECVQDMDHENMFWYRQDPGLGLRLIYFSYDVKMKEKGDIPEGYSVSREKKERFSLILESASTNQTSMYLCASSDISGRFSYEQYFGPGTRLTVT.